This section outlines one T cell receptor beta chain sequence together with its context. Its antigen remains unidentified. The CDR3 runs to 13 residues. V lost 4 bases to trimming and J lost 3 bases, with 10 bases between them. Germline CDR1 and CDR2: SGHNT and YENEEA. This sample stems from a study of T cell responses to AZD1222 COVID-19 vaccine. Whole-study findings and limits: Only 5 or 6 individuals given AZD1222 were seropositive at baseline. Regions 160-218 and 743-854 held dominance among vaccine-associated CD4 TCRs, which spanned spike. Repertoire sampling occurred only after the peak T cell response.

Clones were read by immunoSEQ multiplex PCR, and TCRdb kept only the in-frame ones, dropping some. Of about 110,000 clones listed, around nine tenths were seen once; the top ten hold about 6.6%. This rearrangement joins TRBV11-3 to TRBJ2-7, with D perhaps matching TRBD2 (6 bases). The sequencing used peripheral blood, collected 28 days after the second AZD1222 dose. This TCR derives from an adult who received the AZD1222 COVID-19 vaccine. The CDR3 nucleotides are TGTGCCAGCAGCTCGGGACTTTTCTACGAGCAGTACTTC. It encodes CASSSGLFYEQYF.